Each of the 29 T cell receptor beta chains below was sequenced from the same sample in a study of blood T cell dynamics during melanoma immunotherapy. Profiled with immunoSEQ multiplex PCR; TCRdb holds only in-frame clones, not every one. The sample records 16,000 or so clones, about 89% being singletons. Indicated time point: pre-treatment baseline. The sequencing here drew on blood, taken from a patient treated with checkpoint blockade. These receptors came from a human donor with melanoma.

This chain uses TRBV9 with TRBJ1-4; 10 bases are shared with TRBD1. J gave up 8 bases and V 4 bases, and 11 bases lay outside the gene matches. Looked up from germline, CDR1 is SGDLS and CDR2 is YYNGEE. CDR3 length equals 16 residues. The CDR3 sequence is CASSPRGGQGQEKLFF. The CDR3 DNA reads TGTGCCAGCAGCCCGAGGGGGGGACAGGGGCAAGAAAAACTGTTTTTT.

The genes are TRBV5-4 and TRBJ2-2; D possibly uses TRBD1 or TRBD2 (5 bases each). This CDR3 is 15 amino acids long. The germline CDR1 and CDR2 sequences are SGHNT and YYREEE (reference sequence). Trimming removed 2 bases at V and 4 bases at J, with 12 bases between. The CDR3 loop reads CASSFLGTGTGELFF. The CDR3, as DNA: TGTGCCAGCAGCTTCCTCGGGACGGGCACCGGGGAGCTGTTTTTT.

The rearrangement links TRBV7-9 to TRBJ1-4; 9 bases agree with TRBD1. This CDR3 region has 15 residues. V gave up 2 bases and J gave up 7 bases; unmatched junction bases: 5. Germline V gives CDR1 SEHNR, CDR2 FQNEAQ (reference sequence). This CDR3 is CASSLPGQGGEKLFF. The CDR3 bases are TGTGCCAGCAGCTTACCGGGACAGGGTGGTGAAAAACTGTTTTTT.

CDR3 region: CASSLVGTYQETQYF. The DNA of the CDR3 is TGTGCCAGCAGCTTAGTCGGGACGTACCAAGAGACCCAGTACTTC. V usage is TRBV11-2 and J usage is TRBJ2-5; D possibly uses TRBD1 or TRBD2 (5 bases each). This CDR3 has 15 amino acids. Germline assignment: CDR1 SGHAT and CDR2 FQNNGV. V gave up 1 base and J gave up 0 bases, with 9 bases separating them. The full variable domain, its missing parts supplied by reference TRBV11-2 and TRBJ2-5, is EAGVAQSPRYKIIEKRQSVAFWCNPISGHATLYWYQQILGQGPKLLIQFQNNGVVDDSQLPKDRFSAERLKGVDSTLKIQPAKLEDSAVYLCASSLVGTYQETQYFGPGTRLLVL.

The chain is built from TRBV11-3 and TRBJ2-3, with 14 bases lining up with TRBD2. The CDR3 runs 17 residues. Losses at the gene ends were 3 bases for V and 3 bases for J; bases not matched to a gene: 5. Germline values: CDR1 SGHNT, CDR2 YENEEA. The CDR3 protein is CASSFAGTSGGTDTQYF. The CDR3 DNA reads TGTGCCAGCAGCTTCGCCGGGACTAGCGGGGGTACAGATACGCAGTATTTT.

The gene calls are TRBV9 and TRBJ1-1, with unresolved D. The CDR3 has 13 residues. Germline loops: CDR1 SGDLS, CDR2 YYNGEE. Trimming removed 4 bases from V and 3 bases from J, with 10 bases in between. CDR3 loop: CASSPYKDTEAFF. Here the CDR3 DNA reads TGTGCCAGCAGCCCGTACAAAGACACTGAAGCTTTCTTT. The variable domain in full, completed from reference TRBV9 and TRBJ1-1, reads DSGVTQTPKHLITATGQRVTLRCSPRSGDLSVYWYQQSLDQGLQFLIQYYNGEERAKGNILERFSAQQFPDLHSELNLSSLELGDSALYFCASSPYKDTEAFFGQGTRLTVV.

V and J are TRBV7-9 and TRBJ2-7; tentatively, D is TRBD2 (5 bases). Deletions cut 5 bases from V and 9 bases from J, with 14 bases between. The CDR3 runs to 12 residues. Germline V gene data show CDR1 as SEHNR and CDR2 as FQNEAQ (reference sequence). The CDR3 nucleotides read TGTGCCAGCAGCCCCCCGGGCAGCGGGCAGTACTTC. Protein: CASSPPGSGQYF.

This chain links TRBV7-9 with TRBJ1-2; D is undetermined. This CDR3 has 14 amino acids. The ends were cut back, 5 bases at V and 4 bases at J, with 14 bases in the middle. The germline V gene has CDR1 SEHNR and CDR2 FQNEAQ (reference sequence). The CDR3 loop is CASSRSGFVYGYTF. CDR3 bases: TGTGCCAGCAGCCGTTCGGGGTTTGTCTATGGCTACACCTTC.

This chain uses TRBV30 with TRBJ2-5; D possibly corresponds to TRBD1 (6 bases). CDR3 length: 16 amino acids. From germline, CDR1 is GTSNPN and CDR2 SVGIG (reference sequence). Trimming pared 0 bases from V and 5 bases from J, leaving 19 bases between. CDR3 sequence: CAWSVRSGQRWETQYF. DNA for the CDR3: TGTGCCTGGAGTGTACGGTCCGGACAGCGATGGGAGACCCAGTACTTC.

V and J are TRBV11-2 and TRBJ1-3; tentatively, D is TRBD1 (6 bases). The CDR3 spans 19 residues. Between the trimmed V and J ends, which lost 5 bases and 0 bases, there was a span of 23 bases. Germline V CDR1 and CDR2: SGHAT, FQNNGV. CDR3 nucleotides: TGTGCCAGCAGCCCCTACCCCCCCGGACAGTGGAGCTCTGGAAACACCATATATTTT. This translates into CASSPYPPGQWSSGNTIYF.

Here the CDR3 reads CASSLVGAGNTEAFF. Written as DNA, the CDR3 is TGTGCCAGCAGCTTAGTGGGGGCGGGGAACACTGAAGCTTTCTTT. The J gene is TRBJ1-1, the V gene TRBV7-2, with D possibly being TRBD1 (6 bases). Per the germline V gene, CDR1 is SGHTA and CDR2 is FQGNSA. The CDR3 extends over 15 amino acids. V lost 1 base and J lost 1, with 10 bases in between.

Only one count was recorded for this clone. The chain has TRBV7-9 and TRBJ1-4; tentatively, D is TRBD1 (6 bases). V dropped 5 bases and J dropped 5 bases, with 15 bases sitting between them. Per germline, CDR1 SEHNR and CDR2 FQNEAQ (reference sequence). There are 15 residues in the CDR3. CDR3 nucleotide sequence: TGTGCCAGCAGCCTCTCGACAGGAAAAAATGAAAAACTGTTTTTT. It is translated as CASSLSTGKNEKLFF.

As concerns this clone: One end of the junction fails to match germline, which may point to a read error. This rearrangement joins TRBV7-9 to TRBJ1-4; D unclear. The CDR3 loop spans 15 amino acids. Looked up from germline, CDR1 is SEHNR and CDR2 is FQNEAQ (reference sequence). The chain's CDR3 is CASSQDRAPSEKLFF. For the CDR3, the DNA is TGCGCCAGCAGCCAAGACCGGGCCCCGAGTGAAAAACTGTTTTTT.

This clone showed up just once. The chain joins TRBV6-4 to TRBJ2-1; D is perhaps TRBD2 (6 bases). The CDR3 is 15 amino acids. V shed 4 bases and J shed 7 bases, with 17 bases lying between them. Germline V lookup: CDR1 MRHNA, CDR2 SNTAGT. In DNA form, the CDR3 reads TGTGCCAGCAGTGCCTTGGGGTTTGGGGGGAATGAGCAGTTCTTC. As protein: CASSALGFGGNEQFF.

This rearrangement joins TRBV5-6 to TRBJ2-7, with D tentatively TRBD1 (5 bases). CDR1 is SGHDT and CDR2 is YYEEEE in the germline V gene. The CDR3 consists of 12 residues. The V end lost 3 bases, the J end lost 9 bases, and 13 bases lay between the germline ends. In DNA, the CDR3 is TGTGCCAGCAGCTCTCGGCAGGGTTCGCAGTACTTC. Translated: CASSSRQGSQYF.

The chain has TRBV5-1 and TRBJ2-7; TRBD1 matches at 9 bases. The junction had 15 bases not matched to a gene; V was cut back by 5 bases and J by 0 bases. CDR1 SGHRS and CDR2 YFSETQ come from the germline V gene. The CDR3 runs 18 residues. As DNA, the CDR3 is TGCGCCAGCAGGGGGGCAGGACAGGGGCTTTACCACTCCTACGAGCAGTACTTC. This encodes CASRGAGQGLYHSYEQYF.

Written as DNA, the CDR3 is TGTGCCAGCAGTTACTGGGGACGGTTCAACACTGAAGCTTTCTTT. Its protein product is CASSYWGRFNTEAFF. The chain combines TRBV6-5 with TRBJ1-1, with a tentative D call TRBD1 (5 bases). CDR1 is MNHEY and CDR2 is SVGAGI in the germline V gene. V was cut by 1 base and J by 2 bases, with 11 bases left in between. This CDR3 region has 15 residues.

The V call is TRBV5-1, the J call TRBJ2-3; no clear D. V was clipped by 5 bases and J by 0 bases, with 10 bases between them. The CDR3 is made up of 14 amino acids. Germline CDR1 is SGHRS and CDR2 is YFSETQ. CDR3 in amino acids: CASREQISTDTQYF. CDR3 in DNA: TGCGCCAGCAGGGAGCAGATTAGCACAGATACGCAGTATTTT.

The chain uses TRBV4-1 and TRBJ2-7; the D is unclear. The V and J ends lost 1 base and 4 bases respectively, with 8 bases between them. The CDR3 spans 13 residues. Germline values: CDR1 MGHRA, CDR2 YSYEKL. CDR3 loop: CASSQGTTYEQYF. In DNA form, the CDR3 reads TGCGCCAGCAGCCAAGGTACGACATACGAGCAGTACTTC.

This clone was detected only once. The chain carries TRBV7-9 and TRBJ2-5; possibly TRBD2 for D (6 bases). Germline-derived CDR1 and CDR2 are SEHNR and FQNEAQ (reference sequence). The CDR3 totals 15 residues. Trimming cost V 2 bases and J 2 bases, with 12 bases left between them. The CDR3 DNA is TGTGCCAGCAGCTTATATGTAGGGACTCAAGAGACCCAGTACTTC. This gives the protein CASSLYVGTQETQYF.

The gene calls are TRBV5-1 and TRBJ2-5, with unresolved D. The germline V gene has CDR1 SGHRS and CDR2 YFSETQ. The CDR3 is 13 residues long. With 1 base removed from V and 4 bases from J, the gap between germline ends came to 8 bases. CDR3 bases: TGCGCCAGCAGCTTGTTATCGGGAGAGACCCAGTACTTC. It translates to CASSLLSGETQYF. Full variable domain (remainder filled in from reference TRBV5-1 and TRBJ2-5): KAGVTQTPRYLIKTRGQQVTLSCSPISGHRSVSWYQQTPGQGLQFLFEYFSETQRNKGNFPGRFSGRQFSNSRSEMNVSTLELGDSALYLCASSLLSGETQYFGPGTRLLVL.

This chain links TRBV4-2 with TRBJ1-1, with D unresolved. Germline V gives CDR1 LGHNA, CDR2 YNFKEQ. The CDR3 has 14 amino acids. V lost 5 bases to trimming and J lost 0 bases, with 10 bases between them. This chain's CDR3 is CASSSQSVNTEAFF. The CDR3 DNA reads TGTGCCAGCAGCTCCCAAAGCGTGAACACTGAAGCTTTCTTT.

The V call is TRBV5-4, the J call TRBJ2-2; D remains unclear. Germline V gene sequence: CDR1 SGHNT, CDR2 YYREEE (reference sequence). This CDR3 comprises 12 residues. V was shortened by 4 bases and J by 3 bases, with 4 bases between the two germline ends. CDR3: CASSPHTGELFF. Here the CDR3 DNA reads TGTGCCAGCAGCCCCCACACCGGGGAGCTGTTTTTT.

The genes are TRBV15 and TRBJ1-6; TRBD1 matches 7 bases. The junction had 7 bases not matched to a gene; V was cut back by 2 bases and J by 9 bases. The CDR3 loop spans 15 amino acids. Germline lookup yields CDR1 LNHNV and CDR2 YYDKDF (reference sequence). CDR3 loop: CATSRQGDVGSPLHF. CDR3 coding DNA: TGTGCCACCAGCAGACAGGGGGATGTTGGTTCACCCCTCCACTTT.

The chain recombines TRBV7-2 with TRBJ1-2; perhaps TRBD1 as D (5 bases). V was trimmed by 7 bases and J by 4 bases, leaving 22 bases between them. The CDR3 runs to 16 residues. Germline V gene sequence: CDR1 SGHTA, CDR2 FQGNSA. The CDR3 sequence: CASTLMGQSPAYGYTF. CDR3 coding DNA: TGTGCCAGCACCCTGATGGGGCAGTCCCCTGCCTATGGCTACACCTTC. Full variable domain (rest looked up from reference TRBV7-2 and TRBJ1-2): GAGVSQSPSNKVTEKGKDVELRCDPISGHTALYWYRQSLGQGLEFLIYFQGNSAPDKSGLPSDRFSAERTGGSVSTLTIQRTQQEDSAVYLCASTLMGQSPAYGYTFGSGTRLTVV.

The CDR3 is CASSPRGGGGNYGYTF. In DNA, the CDR3 is TGTGCCAGCAGCCCCCGAGGGGGGGGCGGTAACTATGGCTACACCTTC. V and J are TRBV9 and TRBJ1-2, with D possibly TRBD1 on 6 matching bases. This CDR3 is 16 amino acids long. Germline CDR1 and CDR2: SGDLS and YYNGEE. Trimming cost V 4 bases and J 1 base, with 17 bases left between them.

The rearrangement uses TRBV7-6 and TRBJ2-1; 7 bases map to TRBD2. The CDR3 is made up of 15 amino acids. Losses at the gene ends were 4 bases for V and 7 bases for J; bases not matched to a gene: 10. CDR1 SGHVS and CDR2 FNYEAQ come from the germline V gene. The CDR3 loop is CASSSPGEGRNEQFF. As DNA, the CDR3 is TGTGCCAGCAGCTCCCCCGGGGAGGGGAGGAATGAGCAGTTCTTC.

The CDR3 loop reads CASRPPGAAHGYTF. CDR3 sequence (DNA): TGTGCCAGCAGGCCCCCTGGGGCGGCTCATGGCTACACCTTC. The chain joins TRBV27 to TRBJ1-2; possible D gene TRBD1, 5 bases. Trimming took 6 bases from V and 6 from J, leaving 17 bases between them. The germline CDR1 and CDR2 sequences are MNHEY and SMNVEV (reference sequence). The CDR3 is 14 amino acids.

V is TRBV9 and J is TRBJ1-1; TRBD1 matches 8 bases. Unmatched junction bases numbered 3, after V lost 2 bases and J lost 6 bases. This CDR3 has 13 amino acids. CDR1 is SGDLS and CDR2 is YYNGEE in the germline V gene. The CDR3 spells CASSVWTGSEAFF. The DNA for the CDR3 is TGTGCCAGCAGCGTTTGGACAGGGTCTGAAGCTTTCTTT. The variable domain in full, with the rest retrieved from reference TRBV9 and TRBJ1-1, is DSGVTQTPKHLITATGQRVTLRCSPRSGDLSVYWYQQSLDQGLQFLIQYYNGEERAKGNILERFSAQQFPDLHSELNLSSLELGDSALYFCASSVWTGSEAFFGQGTRLTVV.